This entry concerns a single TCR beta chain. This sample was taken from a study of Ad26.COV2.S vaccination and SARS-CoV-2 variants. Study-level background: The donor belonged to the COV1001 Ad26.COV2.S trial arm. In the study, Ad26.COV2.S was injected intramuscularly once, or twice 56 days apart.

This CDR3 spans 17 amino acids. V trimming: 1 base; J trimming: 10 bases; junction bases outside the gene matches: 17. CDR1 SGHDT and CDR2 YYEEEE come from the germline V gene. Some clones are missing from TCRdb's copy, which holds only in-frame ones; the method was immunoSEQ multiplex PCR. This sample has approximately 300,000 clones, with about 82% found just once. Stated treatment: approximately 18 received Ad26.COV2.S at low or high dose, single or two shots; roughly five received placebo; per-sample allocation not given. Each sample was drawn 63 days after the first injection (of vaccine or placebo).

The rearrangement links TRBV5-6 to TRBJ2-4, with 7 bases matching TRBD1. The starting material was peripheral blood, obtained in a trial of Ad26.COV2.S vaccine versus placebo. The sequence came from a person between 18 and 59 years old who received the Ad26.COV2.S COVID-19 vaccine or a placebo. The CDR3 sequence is CASSLLSSSQGVRIQYF. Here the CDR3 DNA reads TGTGCCAGCAGCTTGTTGAGTTCTTCGCAGGGGGTAAGAATTCAGTACTTC.